These 27 T cell receptor beta chains were sequenced from one sample in a study of Graves' ophthalmopathy and Graves' hyperthyroidism. For repertoire sequencing, the TCR beta CDR3 regions were amplified from RNA transcripts. The first round was an RT-PCR with HTBI primers, and the second round was a multiplex PCR. Using its own MiXCR run on the multiplex PCR reads, TCRdb lists one record per CDR3 protein. The sample holds 200,000 to 300,000 distinct CDR3 sequences, less than 55% seen once. Sequencing used peripheral blood. The receptors come from an adult man with Graves' ophthalmopathy.

This clonotype was seen more than once but under ten times. The V and J genes are TRBV7-2 and TRBJ2-5; either TRBD1 or TRBD2 may supply D (6 bases each). V gave up 1 base and J gave up 4 bases, with 19 bases separating them. This CDR3 contains 17 residues. Germline V gene data show CDR1 as SGHTA and CDR2 as FQGNSA. In DNA, the CDR3 is TGTGCCAGCAGCTTAGTTAGGAGGGGGAGGATAGGAGAGACCCAGTACTTC. It translates to CASSLVRRGRIGETQYF.

V is TRBV3-1 and J is TRBJ1-2, with 8 positions matching TRBD1. V was pared by 1 base and J by 6 bases, with 4 bases of the junction left unmatched. Per germline, CDR1 LGHDT and CDR2 YNNKEL (reference sequence). This CDR3 is 14 amino acids long. The DNA for the CDR3 is TGTGCCAGCAGCCAAGCGGGACAGGATCATGGCTACACCTTC. Protein: CASSQAGQDHGYTF.

The chain has TRBV10-2 and TRBJ1-4; 9 nucleotides match TRBD1. CDR1 is WSHSY and CDR2 is SAAADI in the germline V gene. The trim removed 5 bases at V and 7 bases at J, leaving 2 bases unmatched. This CDR3 has 13 residues. CDR3 in amino acids: CASSKQGAEKLFF. CDR3 coding DNA: TGCGCCAGCAGTAAACAGGGGGCTGAAAAACTGTTTTTT.

The chain couples TRBV20-1 to TRBJ1-3; D is possibly TRBD1 (5 bases). With 1 base removed from V and 2 bases from J, the gap between germline ends came to 18 bases. CDR1 and CDR2 (germline): DFQATT, SNEGSKA (reference sequence). This CDR3 has 17 amino acids. The CDR3 DNA reads as TGCAGTGCTAGAGGGCCGAGGGCAGGGAAGCCTGGAAACACCATATATTTT. Its translation is CSARGPRAGKPGNTIYF.

DNA of the CDR3: TGTGCCAGCAGCTTCAGGGGCGGTGGCTATGGCTACACCTTC. Translating gives CASSFRGGGYGYTF. J is TRBJ1-2 and V is TRBV5-5, with D tentatively TRBD1 (6 bases). This CDR3 region has 14 residues. With 2 bases removed from V and 4 bases from J, the gap between germline ends came to 12 bases. CDR1 is SGHKS, CDR2 YYEKEE, per germline (reference sequence).

The chain combines TRBV7-9 with TRBJ1-3; D might be TRBD1 (6 bases). Germline lookup yields CDR1 SEHNR and CDR2 FQNEAQ (reference sequence). V was pared by 5 bases and J by 4 bases, with 18 bases between. This CDR3 comprises 16 residues. CDR3 amino acids: CASSPQPGASGNTIYF. The CDR3 region has the DNA TGTGCCAGCAGCCCACAGCCGGGGGCTTCGGGAAACACCATATATTTT.

The rearrangement joins TRBV5-6 to TRBJ1-2; D gene ambiguous. Germline-derived CDR1 and CDR2 are SGHDT and YYEEEE. The CDR3 extends over 17 amino acids. The V end lost 0 bases, the J end lost 8 bases, and 23 bases lay between the germline ends. The CDR3 sequence is CASSLGYSRLKDEGYTF. The CDR3 DNA reads TGTGCCAGCAGCTTGGGTTACAGCCGCCTCAAAGACGAAGGCTACACCTTC.

CDR3 sequence (DNA): TGTGCCAGCAGCTTAAGCGCAGACTTTAGCAATCAGCCCCAGCATTTT. This gives the protein CASSLSADFSNQPQHF. J is TRBJ1-5 and V is TRBV12-3 or TRBV12-4; D unresolved. V was shortened by 6 bases and J by 0 bases, with 15 bases between the two germline ends. The CDR3 is 16 amino acids.

The V and J genes are TRBV7-9 and TRBJ1-2; TRBD1 agrees at 10 bases. Looked up from germline, CDR1 is SEHNR and CDR2 is FQNEAQ (reference sequence). The V and J ends lost 8 bases and 2 bases, in that order; junction bases with no gene match: 5. CDR3 length equals 14 residues. CDR3 region: CASLPGQGNYGYTF. The CDR3 DNA reads TGTGCCAGCTTACCGGGACAGGGGAACTATGGCTACACCTTC. The full variable domain, rest sourced from reference TRBV7-9 and TRBJ1-2, is DTGVSQNPRHKITKRGQNVTFRCDPISEHNRLYWYRQTLGQGPEFLTYFQNEAQLEKSRLLSDRFSAERPKGSFSTLEIQRTEQGDSAMYLCASLPGQGNYGYTFGSGTRLTVV.

The chain carries TRBV5-1 and TRBJ2-5; 8 bases line up with TRBD1. Germline V gene data show CDR1 as SGHRS and CDR2 as YFSETQ. The CDR3 consists of 14 residues. V lost 5 bases to trimming and J lost 6 bases; unmatched junction nucleotides: 9. CDR3 sequence: CASSNPQGAKTQYF. As DNA, the CDR3 is TGCGCCAGCAGTAACCCCCAGGGGGCGAAGACCCAGTACTTC.

The J gene is TRBJ2-5, the V gene TRBV10-3; 14 bases fit TRBD2. The CDR3 sequence is 14 residues long. Germline CDR1 reads ENHRY; CDR2 reads SYGVKD. The V segment lost 10 bases and the J segment 6 bases; nucleotides outside the gene matches: 7. This CDR3 is CASSRTSGRQTQYF. CDR3 nucleotides: TGTGCCAGCAGCCGGACTAGCGGGAGGCAGACCCAGTACTTC.

This clonotype appeared a few times. This chain connects TRBV20-1 to TRBJ1-5; TRBD1 might be the D (5 bases). The CDR3 loop spans 14 amino acids. V lost 5 bases and J lost 5, with 16 bases in between. Germline V gene lookup returns CDR1 DFQATT and CDR2 SNEGSKA (reference sequence). The CDR3 bases are TGCAGTGCTCACGACAGCTCTACCCATCAGCCCCAGCATTTT. Amino acid sequence: CSAHDSSTHQPQHF.

The table lists this clonotype with a few counts. The chain recombines TRBV10-3 with TRBJ2-5; D perhaps matches TRBD1 (6 bases). V shed 3 bases and J shed 2 bases, with 19 bases lying between them. The CDR3 spans 17 residues. Germline V gene sequence: CDR1 ENHRY, CDR2 SYGVKD. The CDR3 loop reads CAISDPSRGEGQETQYF. The CDR3 region has the DNA TGTGCCATCAGTGACCCCTCCAGGGGAGAAGGACAAGAGACCCAGTACTTC.

This clonotype was observed many times. This chain links TRBV29-1 with TRBJ2-2; D may be TRBD2 (6 bases). The CDR3 extends over 12 amino acids. Per germline, CDR1 SQVTM and CDR2 ANQGSEA. Trimming stripped 4 bases from V and 7 bases from J, with 10 bases between. The CDR3 reads CSVGGIGGELFF. The CDR3 bases are TGCAGCGTTGGCGGGATAGGCGGGGAGCTGTTTTTT.

The chain is built from TRBV9 and TRBJ1-5; perhaps TRBD1 as D (5 bases). This CDR3 spans 17 amino acids. Germline loops: CDR1 SGDLS, CDR2 YYNGEE. V dropped 4 bases and J dropped 1 base, with 18 bases sitting between them. CDR3 amino acids: CASSQAGTGKSNQPQHF. CDR3 nucleotide sequence: TGTGCCAGCAGCCAAGCTGGGACCGGTAAGAGCAATCAGCCCCAGCATTTT.

This clonotype was seen a handful of times. The chain has TRBV11-1 and TRBJ1-1; 8 bases map to TRBD1. V shed 1 base and J 2 bases; nucleotides not matched to a gene: 6. Per germline, CDR1 SGHAT and CDR2 FQDESV (reference sequence). This CDR3 is built from 16 residues. CDR3: CASSLEQGEGNTEAFF. The CDR3 coding sequence is TGTGCCAGCAGCTTAGAACAGGGGGAAGGAAACACTGAAGCTTTCTTT.

In the case of this clonotype: This clone may be a read error of a much larger clone one base away. The genes are TRBV10-3 and TRBJ1-1, with no clear D. There are 11 residues in the CDR3. Germline CDR1 reads ENHRY; CDR2 reads SYGVKD. Deletions cut 10 bases from V and 6 bases from J, with 12 bases between. The CDR3 here is CATGRNAEAFF. DNA for the CDR3: TGTGCCACCGGCCGTAACGCTGAAGCTTTCTTT.

In this sample, this clonotype turned up many times. The rearrangement links TRBV29-1 to TRBJ2-5; TRBD2 is a possible D gene (6 bases). The CDR3 length is 14 residues. In germline, CDR1 is SQVTM, CDR2 ANQGSEA. Trimming took off 6 bases at V and 0 bases at J, with 14 bases between the two ends. CDR3 residues: CSVWRASYQETQYF. DNA for the CDR3: TGCAGCGTATGGAGGGCATCCTACCAAGAGACCCAGTACTTC.

This clonotype has a handful of counts. The chain couples TRBV7-6 to TRBJ2-2, with D unclear. CDR1 and CDR2 from the germline V gene are SGHVS and FNYEAQ. The V gene lost 11 bases and the J gene lost 7 bases, with 14 bases spanning the gap. There are 12 residues in the CDR3. The CDR3 coding sequence is TGTGCCGGTGGCCGTTTCGGCGGGGAGCTGTTTTTT. It is translated as CAGGRFGGELFF. The variable domain in full, completed from reference TRBV7-6 and TRBJ2-2, reads GAGVSQSPRYKVTKRGQDVALRCDPISGHVSLYWYRQALGQGPEFLTYFNYEAQQDKSGLPNDRFSAERPEGSISTLTIQRTEQRDSAMYRCAGGRFGGELFFGEGSRLTVL.

This rearrangement joins TRBV24-1 to TRBJ2-2; no firm D call. The CDR3 totals 15 residues. CDR1 is KGHDR and CDR2 is SFDVKD in the germline V gene. V gave up 4 bases and J gave up 6 bases, with 14 bases separating them. CDR3 DNA: TGTGCCACCAGTGAACCAGGACGGGCAGCCGGGGAGCTGTTTTTT. This codes for CATSEPGRAAGELFF.

This chain links TRBV7-2 with TRBJ1-1; tentatively, D is TRBD1 (6 bases). Per germline, CDR1 SGHTA and CDR2 FQGNSA. Trimming removed 5 bases at V and 7 bases at J, with 17 bases between. There are 14 residues in the CDR3. CDR3 loop: CASSTYLTGLEAFF. The DNA of the CDR3 is TGTGCCAGCAGCACATACCTGACAGGCCTTGAAGCTTTCTTT.

The chain recombines TRBV20-1 with TRBJ2-7; 7 nucleotides match TRBD2. Germline trimming cut 0 bases from V and 1 base from J; bases unmatched to any gene: 6. CDR1 and CDR2 from the germline V gene are DFQATT and SNEGSKA (reference sequence). CDR3 length equals 15 residues. CDR3: CSARDQPSGSYEQYF. CDR3 coding DNA: TGCAGTGCTAGAGATCAGCCTAGCGGATCCTACGAGCAGTACTTC.

J is TRBJ2-2 and V is TRBV5-1; TRBD1 aligns across 8 bases. CDR3 length equals 14 residues. Germline V gene data show CDR1 as SGHRS and CDR2 as YFSETQ. Trimming took 4 bases from V and 6 from J; bases not matched to a gene: 5. In nucleotides, the CDR3 is TGCGCCAGCAGCCGTTCACAGGGGGCCGGGGAGCTGTTTTTT. It is translated as CASSRSQGAGELFF.

As regards this clonotype: One end of the junction is discordant with germline, which a read error may explain. The chain is built from TRBV11-2 and TRBJ1-4, with 9 bases that match TRBD1. The germline V gene has CDR1 SGHAT and CDR2 FQNNGV. CDR3 length: 14 amino acids. CDR3 bases: TGCGCCAGCAGCTCACAGGGGGCTGATGAAAACCTGCTTTTT. Encoded protein: CASSSQGADENLLF. The full variable domain, completed using reference TRBV11-2 and TRBJ1-4, is EAGVAQSPRYKIIEKRQSVAFWCNPISGHATLYWYQQILGQGPKLLIQFQNNGVVDDSQLPKDRFSAERLKGVDSTLKIQPAKLEDSAVYLCASSSQGADENLLFGSGTQLSVL.

The chain combines TRBV12-3 or TRBV12-4 with TRBJ2-5; D not resolved. V was pared by 4 bases and J by 5 bases, with 14 bases between. This CDR3 region has 14 residues. CDR3 in DNA: TGTGCCAGCAGTTCCCCCAGCATAGGCGAGACCCAGTACTTC. Protein sequence: CASSSPSIGETQYF.

This clonotype was counted a few times. The chain recombines TRBV20-1 with TRBJ2-3; perhaps TRBD2 as D (6 bases). The CDR3 has 12 residues. V was trimmed by 3 bases and J by 3 bases, leaving 7 bases between them. Germline V gives CDR1 DFQATT, CDR2 SNEGSKA (reference sequence). This CDR3 reads CSARGGTDTQYF. The CDR3 DNA reads TGCAGTGCTAGGGGGGGAACAGATACGCAGTATTTT.

This clonotype was counted a few times. V is TRBV7-8 and J is TRBJ1-1; D not certain. V lost 7 bases and J 4 bases, leaving 10 bases between the germline ends. The CDR3 is 12 amino acids. Germline lookup yields CDR1 SGHVS and CDR2 FQNEAQ. The CDR3 DNA follows: TGTGCCAGCAACGAGGGTGGCACTGAAGCTTTCTTT. Encoded protein: CASNEGGTEAFF.